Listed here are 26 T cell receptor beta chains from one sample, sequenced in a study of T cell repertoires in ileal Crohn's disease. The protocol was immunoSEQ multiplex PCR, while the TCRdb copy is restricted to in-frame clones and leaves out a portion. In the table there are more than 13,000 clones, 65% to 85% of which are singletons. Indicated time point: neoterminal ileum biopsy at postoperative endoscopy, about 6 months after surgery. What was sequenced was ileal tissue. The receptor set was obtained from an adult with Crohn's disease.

In DNA form, the CDR3 reads TGTGCCAGCACGTATAGCAATCAGCCCCAGCATTTT. Its protein product is CASTYSNQPQHF. The chain employs TRBV6-1 and TRBJ1-5; D gene ambiguous. V dropped 7 bases and J dropped 0 bases, with 4 bases sitting between them. The CDR3 covers 12 residues. Germline CDR1 reads MNHNS; CDR2 reads SASEGT.

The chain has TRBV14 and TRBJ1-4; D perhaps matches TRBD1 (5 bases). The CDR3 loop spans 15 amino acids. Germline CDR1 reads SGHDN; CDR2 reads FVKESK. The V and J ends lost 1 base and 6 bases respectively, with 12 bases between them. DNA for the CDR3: TGTGCCAGCAGCCAAGCGGCGGGGCGATATGAAAAACTGTTTTTT. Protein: CASSQAAGRYEKLFF. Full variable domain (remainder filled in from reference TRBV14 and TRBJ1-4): EAGVTQFPSHSVIEKGQTVTLRCDPISGHDNLYWYRRVMGKEIKFLLHFVKESKQDESGMPNNRFLAERTGGTYSTLKVQPAELEDSGVYFCASSQAAGRYEKLFFGSGTQLSVL.

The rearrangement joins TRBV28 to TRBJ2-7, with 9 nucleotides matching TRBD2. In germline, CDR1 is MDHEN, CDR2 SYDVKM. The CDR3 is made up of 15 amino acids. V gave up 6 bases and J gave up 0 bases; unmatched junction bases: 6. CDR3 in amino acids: CASRSRAGGSYEQYF. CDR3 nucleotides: TGTGCCAGCAGATCGCGAGCGGGGGGCTCCTACGAGCAGTACTTC.

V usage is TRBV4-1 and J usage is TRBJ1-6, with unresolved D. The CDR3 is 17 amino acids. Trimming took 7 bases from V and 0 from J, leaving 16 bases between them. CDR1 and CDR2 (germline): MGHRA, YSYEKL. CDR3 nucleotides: TGCGCCAGCACCAGCAAGTACGGGAGCTCCTATAATTCACCCCTCCACTTT. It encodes CASTSKYGSSYNSPLHF.

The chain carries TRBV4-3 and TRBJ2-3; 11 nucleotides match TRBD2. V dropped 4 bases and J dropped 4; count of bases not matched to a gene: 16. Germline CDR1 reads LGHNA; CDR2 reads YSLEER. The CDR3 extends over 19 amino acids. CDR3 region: CASSPLVAGGPRNADTQYF. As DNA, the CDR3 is TGCGCCAGCAGCCCCCTTGTAGCGGGAGGGCCAAGAAATGCAGATACGCAGTATTTT.

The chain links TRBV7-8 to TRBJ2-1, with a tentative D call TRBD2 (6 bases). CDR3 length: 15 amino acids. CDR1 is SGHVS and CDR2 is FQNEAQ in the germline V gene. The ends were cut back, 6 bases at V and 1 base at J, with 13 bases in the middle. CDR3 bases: TGTGCCAGCAGAACGGGAGTTTGGTCCTACAATGAGCAGTTCTTC. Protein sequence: CASRTGVWSYNEQFF.

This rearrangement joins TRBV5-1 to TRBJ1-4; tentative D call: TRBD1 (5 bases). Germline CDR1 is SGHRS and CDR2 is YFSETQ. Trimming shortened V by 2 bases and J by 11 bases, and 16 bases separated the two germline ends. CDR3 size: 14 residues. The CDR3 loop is CASSFGRGQEKLFF. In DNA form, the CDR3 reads TGCGCCAGCAGCTTCGGACGGGGCCAGGAGAAACTGTTTTTT.

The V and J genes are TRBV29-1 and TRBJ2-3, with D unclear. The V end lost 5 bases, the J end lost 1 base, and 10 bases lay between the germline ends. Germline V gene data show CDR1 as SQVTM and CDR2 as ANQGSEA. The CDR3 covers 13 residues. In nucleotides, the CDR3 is TGCAGCGTTCCTCTCGAGGGCACAGATACGCAGTATTTT. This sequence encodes CSVPLEGTDTQYF.

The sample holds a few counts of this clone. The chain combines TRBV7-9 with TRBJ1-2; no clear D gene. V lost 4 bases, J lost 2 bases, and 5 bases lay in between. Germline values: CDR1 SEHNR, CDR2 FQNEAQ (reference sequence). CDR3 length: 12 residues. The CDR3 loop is CASSYWNYGYTF. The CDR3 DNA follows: TGTGCCAGCAGCTATTGGAACTATGGCTACACCTTC.

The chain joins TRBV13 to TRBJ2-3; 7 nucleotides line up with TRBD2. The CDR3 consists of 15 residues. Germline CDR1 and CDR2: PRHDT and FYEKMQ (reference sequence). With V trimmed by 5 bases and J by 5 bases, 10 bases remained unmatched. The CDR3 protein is CASSPSGGGGDTQYF. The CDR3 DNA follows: TGTGCCAGCAGCCCGAGTGGGGGGGGTGGAGATACGCAGTATTTT.

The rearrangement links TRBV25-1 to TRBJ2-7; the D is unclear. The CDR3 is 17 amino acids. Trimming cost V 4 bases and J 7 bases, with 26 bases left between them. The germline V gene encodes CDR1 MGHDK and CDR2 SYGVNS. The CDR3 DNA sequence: TGTGCCAGCAGTGCGGCCCGCGATTATGGAAGTCGTGGTGAGCAGTACTTC. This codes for CASSAARDYGSRGEQYF.

The CDR3, as DNA: TGCGCCAGCAGCCACGCCAGGGGAGATGGAAACACCATATATTTT. Translating gives CASSHARGDGNTIYF. The chain couples TRBV4-1 to TRBJ1-3; possibly TRBD1 for D (6 bases). Looked up from germline, CDR1 is MGHRA and CDR2 is YSYEKL. This CDR3 spans 15 amino acids. V was clipped by 3 bases and J by 3 bases, with 12 bases between them.

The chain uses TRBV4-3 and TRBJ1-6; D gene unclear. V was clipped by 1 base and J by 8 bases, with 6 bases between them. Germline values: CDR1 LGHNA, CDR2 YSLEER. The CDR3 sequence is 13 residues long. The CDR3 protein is CASSQVEDSPLHF. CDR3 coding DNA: TGCGCCAGCAGCCAAGTAGAGGATTCACCCCTCCACTTT.

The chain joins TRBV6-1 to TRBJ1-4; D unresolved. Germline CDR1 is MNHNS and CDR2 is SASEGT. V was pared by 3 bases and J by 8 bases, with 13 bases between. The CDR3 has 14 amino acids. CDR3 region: CASSDWGKNEKLFF. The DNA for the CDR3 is TGTGCCAGCAGTGATTGGGGAAAGAACGAAAAACTGTTTTTT.

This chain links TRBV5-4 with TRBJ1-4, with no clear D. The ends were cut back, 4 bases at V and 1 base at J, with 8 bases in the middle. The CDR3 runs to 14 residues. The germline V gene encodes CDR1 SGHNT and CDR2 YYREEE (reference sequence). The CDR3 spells CASSPLGTNEKLFF. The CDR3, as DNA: TGTGCCAGCAGCCCCCTGGGAACTAATGAAAAACTGTTTTTT.

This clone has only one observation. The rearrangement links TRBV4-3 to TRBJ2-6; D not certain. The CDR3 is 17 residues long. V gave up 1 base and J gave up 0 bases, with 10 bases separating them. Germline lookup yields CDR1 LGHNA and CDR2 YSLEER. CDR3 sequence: CASSQVPSGSGANVLTF. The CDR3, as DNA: TGCGCCAGCAGCCAAGTCCCCAGTGGCTCTGGGGCCAACGTCCTGACTTTC.

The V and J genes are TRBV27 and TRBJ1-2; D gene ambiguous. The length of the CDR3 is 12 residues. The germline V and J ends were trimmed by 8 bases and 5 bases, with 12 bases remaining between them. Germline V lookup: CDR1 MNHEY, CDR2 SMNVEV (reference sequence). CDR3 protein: CASGGFGYGYTF. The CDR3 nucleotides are TGTGCCAGCGGAGGTTTCGGATATGGCTACACCTTC.

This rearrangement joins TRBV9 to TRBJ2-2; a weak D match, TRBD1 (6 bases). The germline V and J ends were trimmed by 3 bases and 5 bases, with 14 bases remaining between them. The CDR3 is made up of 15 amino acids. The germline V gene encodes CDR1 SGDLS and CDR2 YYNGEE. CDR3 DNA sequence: TGTGCCAGCAGCGCGGGACAACTATCGACCGGGGAGCTGTTTTTT. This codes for CASSAGQLSTGELFF.

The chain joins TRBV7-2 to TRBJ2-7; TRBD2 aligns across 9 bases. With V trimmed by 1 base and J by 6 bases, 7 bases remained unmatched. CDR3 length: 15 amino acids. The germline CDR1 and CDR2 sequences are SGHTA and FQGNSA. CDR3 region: CASSLEGGRALEQYF. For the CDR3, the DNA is TGTGCCAGCAGCTTAGAGGGCGGGAGGGCCCTCGAGCAGTACTTC.

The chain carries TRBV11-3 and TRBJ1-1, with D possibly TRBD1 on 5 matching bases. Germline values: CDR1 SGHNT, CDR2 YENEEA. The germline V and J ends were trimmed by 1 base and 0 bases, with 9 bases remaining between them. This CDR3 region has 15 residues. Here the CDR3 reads CASSLGNRMNTEAFF. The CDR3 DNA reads TGTGCCAGCAGCTTAGGAAACAGGATGAACACTGAAGCTTTCTTT.

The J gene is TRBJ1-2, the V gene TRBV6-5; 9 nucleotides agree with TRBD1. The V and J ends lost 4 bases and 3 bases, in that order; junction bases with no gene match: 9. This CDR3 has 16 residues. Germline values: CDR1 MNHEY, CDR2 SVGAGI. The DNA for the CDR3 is TGTGCCAGCAGTTGGACAGGGGTTTCAGAGTACTATGGCTACACCTTC. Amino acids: CASSWTGVSEYYGYTF.

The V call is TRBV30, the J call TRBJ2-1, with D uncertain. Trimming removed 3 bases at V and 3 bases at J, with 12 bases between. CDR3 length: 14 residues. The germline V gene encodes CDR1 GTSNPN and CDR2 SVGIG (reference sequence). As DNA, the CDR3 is TGTGCCTGGAGACGGCTACAGAGCTACAATGAGCAGTTCTTC. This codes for CAWRRLQSYNEQFF.

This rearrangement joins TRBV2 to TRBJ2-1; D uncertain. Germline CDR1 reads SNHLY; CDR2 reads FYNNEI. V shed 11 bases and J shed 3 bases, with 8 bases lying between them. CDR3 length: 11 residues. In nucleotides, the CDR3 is TGTGCCGGCTCTTACTACAATGAGCAGTTCTTC. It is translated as CAGSYYNEQFF.

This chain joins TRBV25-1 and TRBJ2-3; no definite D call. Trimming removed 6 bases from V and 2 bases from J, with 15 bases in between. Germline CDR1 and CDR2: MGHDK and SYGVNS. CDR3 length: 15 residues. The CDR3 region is CASSLGFGSTDTQYF. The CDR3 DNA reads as TGTGCCAGCAGCCTCGGCTTTGGGTCCACAGATACGCAGTATTTT.

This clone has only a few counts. The CDR3 reads CASSLALAGGSSYNEQFF. CDR3 nucleotide sequence: TGTGCCAGCAGCTTAGCACTAGCGGGGGGAAGCTCCTACAATGAGCAGTTCTTC. The chain is built from TRBV11-3 and TRBJ2-1, with 12 nucleotides matching TRBD2. V dropped 1 base and J dropped 0; count of bases not matched to a gene: 4. The germline V gene has CDR1 SGHNT and CDR2 YENEEA. This CDR3 is built from 18 residues.

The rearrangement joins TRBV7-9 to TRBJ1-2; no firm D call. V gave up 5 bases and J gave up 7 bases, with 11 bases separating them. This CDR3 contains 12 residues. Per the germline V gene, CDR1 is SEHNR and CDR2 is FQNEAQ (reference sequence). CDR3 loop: CASSPDMGGYTF. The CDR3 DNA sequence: TGTGCCAGCAGCCCAGACATGGGTGGCTACACCTTC.